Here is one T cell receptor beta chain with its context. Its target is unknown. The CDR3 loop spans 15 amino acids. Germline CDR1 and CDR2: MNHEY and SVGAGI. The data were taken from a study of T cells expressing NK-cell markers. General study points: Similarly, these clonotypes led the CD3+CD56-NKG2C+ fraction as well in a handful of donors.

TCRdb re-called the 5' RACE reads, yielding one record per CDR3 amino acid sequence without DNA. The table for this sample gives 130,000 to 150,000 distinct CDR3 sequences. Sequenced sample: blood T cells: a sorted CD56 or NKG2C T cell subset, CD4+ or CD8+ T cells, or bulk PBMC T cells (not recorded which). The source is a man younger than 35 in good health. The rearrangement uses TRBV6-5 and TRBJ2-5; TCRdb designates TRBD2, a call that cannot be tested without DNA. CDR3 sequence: CASSYSGSLGETQYF.